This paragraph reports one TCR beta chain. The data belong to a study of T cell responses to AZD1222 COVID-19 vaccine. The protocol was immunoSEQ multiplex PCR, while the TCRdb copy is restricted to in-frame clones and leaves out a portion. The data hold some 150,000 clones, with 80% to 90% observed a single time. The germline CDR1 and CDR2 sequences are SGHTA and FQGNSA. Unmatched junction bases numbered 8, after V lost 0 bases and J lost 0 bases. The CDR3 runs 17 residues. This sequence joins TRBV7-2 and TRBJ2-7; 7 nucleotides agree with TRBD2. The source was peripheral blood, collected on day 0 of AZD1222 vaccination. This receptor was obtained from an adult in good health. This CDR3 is CASSLALLAASSYEQYF. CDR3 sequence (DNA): TGTGCCAGCAGCTTAGCGCTGCTAGCGGCAAGCTCCTACGAGCAGTACTTC.